This T cell receptor (beta chain) stems from a study of cytotoxic CD8 clonotypes in ibrutinib-treated CLL (dated by TCRdb to about 2021). As for the study more broadly: In this cohort, about 16 patients were treatment-naive and roughly 10 were relapsed/refractory, while 17 to 18 had unmutated IGHV. Of the 86 participants in the trial, about two dozen had longitudinal samples available. Patients were still on ibrutinib when every remission and progressive disease sample was collected. Cryopreserved peripheral blood mononuclear cells were obtained prior to treatment, at the time of response, and at either disease progression or sustained remission. Samples at response were collected after a median of approximately twelve months of treatment, with a range of about 6 to 36 months. An average of 255,043 productive templates and tens of thousands of productive rearrangements was obtained per sample. Partial responses were observed in 24 patients and complete responses in 2; after a median follow-up of roughly 62 months, remission was maintained in around 14 patients and progression was observed in approximately twelve.

Including cysteine and phenylalanine, the CDR3 has 14 amino acids. The kept DNA is CDR3 alone, 42 bases in frame from the first base. The germline V gene provides CDR1 SGHRS and CDR2 YFSETQ. V drops 2 bases and J drops 6 bases, leaving 15 bases in between. What the time point label conveys for this sample: progressive disease on ibrutinib. Approximately 2 micrograms of genomic DNA were extracted from cryopreserved PBMCs for TCR beta library preparation. Longitudinal blood samples from CLL patients receiving ibrutinib monotherapy were subjected to high-throughput TCR beta sequencing. The patients took part in an open-label, single-center phase 2 trial of ibrutinib monotherapy. Points the paper makes about the study in general: Sustained-remission and progressing patients did not have matched sampling times, and lymph node repertoires were not examined. Clonality increased at ibrutinib response, stayed stable in sustained remission, and fell back toward baseline at progression. Public clonotypes were rare and either contracted or stayed stable during treatment, and the rise in clonality at ibrutinib response reflected the expansion of private clonotypes. Baseline clonality was found to be higher than that of age-matched healthy donors and was strongly correlated with circulating CD8+ T-cell counts.

With respect to this clone: Its antigen remains unidentified. No much larger clone is present one base from it, and per-base qualities are unavailable.

The goal of deep resolution MiSeq sequencing was a depth between 1 in 1 million and 1 in 200,000 T cells, and coverage averaged 10x per clonotype. TCR beta libraries were generated with the immunoSEQ hsTCRB Kit. In the original analysis: ImmunoSEQ Data Assistant and ImmunoSEQ Analyzer were used for data analysis, and V, D and J genes were assigned according to IMGT definitions. Clonality, which ranges from 0 to 1, was calculated by subtracting the normalized Shannon entropy of productive rearrangement frequencies from one. Only overrepresented clonotypes making up at least 0.05% of the repertoire of each patient were included in the public clonotype analysis. About a dozen repertoires from age-matched healthy donors, obtained from immuneACCESS, served as clonality controls. The table comes from immuneACCESS by way of TCRdb, which keeps in-frame sequences with V and J called. Part of the clones is missing from these tables; in studies checked, under half for an unresolved V gene and the rest for unknown reasons. V and J calls plus clone size are reproduced from that table; the DNA served to infer D and trimming. The sample includes 160,000 or so clones, with 88% observed a single time. About 2.9% of the sample is taken by the ten largest.

The TCR originated in a human donor with chronic lymphocytic leukemia. The source was PBMCs, collected at disease progression, from a patient treated with ibrutinib. The sequence is built from TRBV5-1 and TRBJ2-7, with TRBD1 tentatively as D gene (6 bases match). CDR3 reads: CASSLDRMEGEQYF. The bases read TGCGCCAGCAGCTTAGACAGGATGGAAGGCGAGCAGTACTTC.